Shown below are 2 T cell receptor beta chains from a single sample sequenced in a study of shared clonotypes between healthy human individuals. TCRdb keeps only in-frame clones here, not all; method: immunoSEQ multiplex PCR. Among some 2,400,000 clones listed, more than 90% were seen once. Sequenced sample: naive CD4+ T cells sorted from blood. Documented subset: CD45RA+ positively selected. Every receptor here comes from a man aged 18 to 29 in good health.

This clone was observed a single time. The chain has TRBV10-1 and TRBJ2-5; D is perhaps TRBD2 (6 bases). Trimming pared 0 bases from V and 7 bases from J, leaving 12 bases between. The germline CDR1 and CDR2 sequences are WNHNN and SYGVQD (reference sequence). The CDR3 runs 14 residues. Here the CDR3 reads CASSESLAGGTQYF. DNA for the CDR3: TGCGCCAGCAGTGAGTCACTAGCCGGGGGGACCCAGTACTTC.

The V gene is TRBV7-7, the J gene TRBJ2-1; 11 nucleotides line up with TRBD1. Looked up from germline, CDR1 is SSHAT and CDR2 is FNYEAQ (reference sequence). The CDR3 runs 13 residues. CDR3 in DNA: TGTGCTAGCGGGACAGGGGGACCCAATGAGCAGTTCTTC. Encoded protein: CASGTGGPNEQFF.